This T cell receptor (beta chain) was sequenced during a study of chemoradiotherapy in HPV16-positive cancers. General study results and limits: During treatment, candidate HPV-specific clones and E7-related motifs expanded in tumor.

The repertoire was sequenced with immunoSEQ multiplex PCR; TCRdb's copy has only in-frame clones and lacks some. The sample includes tens of thousands of clones, 70% to 90% of them seen just once. The sample holds one count of this clone. Its antigen is currently unknown. This sample comprised blood, obtained from a patient who underwent chemoradiotherapy. This clonotype originated in a human donor with HPV-associated anogenital cancer.

CDR3 sequence: CASSMRGNNQPQHF. The DNA for the CDR3 is TGTGCCAGTAGTATGAGAGGAAACAATCAGCCCCAGCATTTT. The chain recombines TRBV19 with TRBJ1-5; D uncertain. V dropped 3 bases and J dropped 3 bases, with 9 bases sitting between them. In germline, CDR1 is LNHDA, CDR2 SQIVND (reference sequence). The CDR3 is made up of 14 amino acids.